This is a list of T cell receptor beta chains from one sample in a study of T-cell reconstitution after alpha-beta-depleted transplantation in children. TCRdb reprocessed the PCR reads with MiXCR, giving one entry per CDR3 protein. Of over 550,000 distinct CDR3 sequences in the sample, more than 9% were seen once. The source material was PBMCs from the stem cell graft donor, sampled from the stem cell graft. Source of these receptors: a human donor who donated a stem cell graft to a child with acute myeloid leukemia. The CDR3 runs from the conserved cysteine through the conserved F or W. The size field is filled for only some rows; it gives once, few, many or a size class.

j_gene	v_gene	abundance	CDR3aa
TRBJ1-2	TRBV2	-	CASAQGQGAGGYTF
TRBJ2-7	TRBV15	few	CAISDRNYEQYF
TRBJ1-1	TRBV7-3	many	CASSSGQLNTEAFF
TRBJ2-2	TRBV28	many	CASSASLGVGELFF
TRBJ1-1	TRBV11-3	-	CASSPGKGLENTEAFF
TRBJ2-7	TRBV7-9	-	CASSVLAGAPHEQYF
TRBJ2-1	TRBV29-1	-	CSVRRQGASNEQFF
TRBJ2-2	TRBV20-1	few	CSARSGTATNTGELFF
TRBJ2-2	TRBV29-1	many	CSVEIDRGELFF
TRBJ2-1	TRBV27	many	CASSLYGSKLNEQFF
TRBJ2-7	TRBV6-5	-	CASSYWAGGLSSSYEQYF
TRBJ2-1	TRBV29-1	few	CSVGTGREQFF
TRBJ2-3	TRBV2	once	CTRCPGGTSMGDTQYF
TRBJ2-1	TRBV12-3/TRBV12-4	many	CASRVPRNEQFF
TRBJ2-7	TRBV28	-	CASHPAASYEQYF
TRBJ2-3	TRBV6-2/TRBV6-3	few	CASSAFTDTQYF
TRBJ2-2	TRBV12-3/TRBV12-4	-	CASSPPTPNTGELFF
TRBJ2-3	TRBV20-1	many	CSARGHSTDTQYF
TRBJ2-1	TRBV20-1	-	CSAPTMAGGSYNEQFF
TRBJ2-7	TRBV7-2	many	CASSLQGTSGYEQYF
TRBJ1-2	TRBV6-2/TRBV6-3	many	CASSNRTGGDRYGYTF
TRBJ2-3	TRBV20-1	many	CSASGSKGSTDTQYF
TRBJ1-4	TRBV28	few	CASRRGTGGEKLFF